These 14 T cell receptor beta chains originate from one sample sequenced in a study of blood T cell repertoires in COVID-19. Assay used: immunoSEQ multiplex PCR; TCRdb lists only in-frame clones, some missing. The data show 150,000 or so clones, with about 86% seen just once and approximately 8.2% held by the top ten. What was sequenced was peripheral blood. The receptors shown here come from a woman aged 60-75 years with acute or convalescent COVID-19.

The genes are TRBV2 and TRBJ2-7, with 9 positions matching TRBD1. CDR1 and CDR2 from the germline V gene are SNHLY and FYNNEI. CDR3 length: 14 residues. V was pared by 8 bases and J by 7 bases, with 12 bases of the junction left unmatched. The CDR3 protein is CASFGRDRVGEQYF. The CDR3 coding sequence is TGTGCCAGCTTCGGCCGGGACAGGGTGGGTGAGCAGTACTTC.

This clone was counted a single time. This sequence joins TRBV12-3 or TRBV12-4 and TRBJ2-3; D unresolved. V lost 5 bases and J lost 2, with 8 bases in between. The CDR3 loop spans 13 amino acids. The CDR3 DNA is TGTGCCAGCAGTAAAGCCGACACAGATACGCAGTATTTT. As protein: CASSKADTDTQYF.

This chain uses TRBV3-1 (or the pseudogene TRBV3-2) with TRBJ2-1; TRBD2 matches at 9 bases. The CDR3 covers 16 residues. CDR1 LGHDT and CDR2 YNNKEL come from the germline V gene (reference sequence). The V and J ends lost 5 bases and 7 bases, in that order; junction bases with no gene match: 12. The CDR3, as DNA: TGTGCCAGCAGCTCGCGTGGCGGGGGGGCGGAGAATGAGCAGTTCTTC. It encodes CASSSRGGGAENEQFF.

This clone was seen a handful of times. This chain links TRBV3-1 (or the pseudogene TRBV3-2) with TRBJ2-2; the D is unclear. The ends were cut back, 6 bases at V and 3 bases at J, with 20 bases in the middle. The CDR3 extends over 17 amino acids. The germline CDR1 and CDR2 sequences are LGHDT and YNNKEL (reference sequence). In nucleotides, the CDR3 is TGTGCCAGCAGTTTTAGGAGAGGAACCGAGGACACCGGGGAGCTGTTTTTT. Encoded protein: CASSFRRGTEDTGELFF.

CDR3 in DNA: TGTGCCAGCAATAAACAGGACACTGAAGCTTTCTTT. Residues: CASNKQDTEAFF. The gene calls are TRBV2 and TRBJ1-1; a possible D gene is TRBD1 (5 bases). The V gene lost 7 bases and the J gene lost 3 bases, with 9 bases spanning the gap. CDR3 length equals 12 residues. Germline V lookup: CDR1 SNHLY, CDR2 FYNNEI. Filled out from reference TRBV2 and TRBJ1-1, the complete variable domain reads EPEVTQTPSHQVTQMGQEVILRCVPISNHLYFYWYRQILGQKVEFLVSFYNNEISEKSEIFDDQFSVERPDGSNFTLKIRSTKLEDSAMYFCASNKQDTEAFFGQGTRLTVV.

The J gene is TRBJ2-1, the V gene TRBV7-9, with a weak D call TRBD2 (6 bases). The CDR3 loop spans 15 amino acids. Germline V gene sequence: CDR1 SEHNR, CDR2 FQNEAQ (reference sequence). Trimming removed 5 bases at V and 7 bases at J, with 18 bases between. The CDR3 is CASSPRGTVFNEQFF. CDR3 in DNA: TGTGCCAGCAGCCCAAGAGGGACTGTTTTTAATGAGCAGTTCTTC.

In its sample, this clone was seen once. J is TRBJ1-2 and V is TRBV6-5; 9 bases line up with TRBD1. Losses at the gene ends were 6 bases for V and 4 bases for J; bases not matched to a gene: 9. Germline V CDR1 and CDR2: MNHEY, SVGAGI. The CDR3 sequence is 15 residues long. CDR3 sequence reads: CASRGTGLERYGYTF. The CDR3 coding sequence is TGTGCCAGCAGAGGGACAGGGCTCGAACGCTATGGCTACACCTTC.

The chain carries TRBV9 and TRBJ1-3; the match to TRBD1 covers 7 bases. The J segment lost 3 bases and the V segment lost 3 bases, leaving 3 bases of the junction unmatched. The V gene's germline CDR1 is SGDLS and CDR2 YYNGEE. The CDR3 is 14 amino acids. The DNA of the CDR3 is TGTGCCAGCAGCGCCCGGGACAGTGGAAACACCATATATTTT. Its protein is CASSARDSGNTIYF. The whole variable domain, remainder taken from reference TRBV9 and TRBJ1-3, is DSGVTQTPKHLITATGQRVTLRCSPRSGDLSVYWYQQSLDQGLQFLIQYYNGEERAKGNILERFSAQQFPDLHSELNLSSLELGDSALYFCASSARDSGNTIYFGEGSWLTVV.

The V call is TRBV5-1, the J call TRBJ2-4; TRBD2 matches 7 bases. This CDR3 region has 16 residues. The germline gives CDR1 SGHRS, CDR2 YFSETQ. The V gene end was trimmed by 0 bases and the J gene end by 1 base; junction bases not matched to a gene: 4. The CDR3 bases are TGCGCCAGCAGCTTGGGCGGGGGTTCGGCCAAAAACATTCAGTACTTC. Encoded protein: CASSLGGGSAKNIQYF. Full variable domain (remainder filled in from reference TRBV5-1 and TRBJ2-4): KAGVTQTPRYLIKTRGQQVTLSCSPISGHRSVSWYQQTPGQGLQFLFEYFSETQRNKGNFPGRFSGRQFSNSRSEMNVSTLELGDSALYLCASSLGGGSAKNIQYFGAGTRLSVL.

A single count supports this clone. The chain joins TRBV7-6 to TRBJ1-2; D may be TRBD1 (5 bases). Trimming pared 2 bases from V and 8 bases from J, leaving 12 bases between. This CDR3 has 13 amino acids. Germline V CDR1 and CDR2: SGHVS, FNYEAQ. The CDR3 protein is CASSLQAGVGYTF. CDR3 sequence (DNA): TGTGCCAGCAGCTTACAGGCGGGGGTCGGCTACACCTTC.

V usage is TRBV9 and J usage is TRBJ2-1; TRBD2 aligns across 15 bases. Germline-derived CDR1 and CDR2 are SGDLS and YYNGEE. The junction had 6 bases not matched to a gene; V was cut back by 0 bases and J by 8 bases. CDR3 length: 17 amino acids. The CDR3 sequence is CASSVEARTSGGDEQFF. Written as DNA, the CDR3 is TGTGCCAGCAGCGTAGAAGCTAGGACTAGCGGGGGGGATGAGCAGTTCTTC.

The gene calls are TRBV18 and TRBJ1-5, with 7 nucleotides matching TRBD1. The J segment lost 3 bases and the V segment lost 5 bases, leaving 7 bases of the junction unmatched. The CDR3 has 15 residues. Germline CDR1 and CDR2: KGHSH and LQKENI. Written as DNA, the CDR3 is TGTGCCAGCTCATCCGGACAGGCAAACAATCAGCCCCAGCATTTT. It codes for CASSSGQANNQPQHF.

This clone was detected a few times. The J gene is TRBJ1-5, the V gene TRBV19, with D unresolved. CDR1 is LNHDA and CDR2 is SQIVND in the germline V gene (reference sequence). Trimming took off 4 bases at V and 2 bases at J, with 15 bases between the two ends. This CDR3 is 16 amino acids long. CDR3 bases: TGTGCCAGTAGTAGCGGCGGATCGCTTGGCAATCAGCCCCAGCATTTT. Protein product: CASSSGGSLGNQPQHF.

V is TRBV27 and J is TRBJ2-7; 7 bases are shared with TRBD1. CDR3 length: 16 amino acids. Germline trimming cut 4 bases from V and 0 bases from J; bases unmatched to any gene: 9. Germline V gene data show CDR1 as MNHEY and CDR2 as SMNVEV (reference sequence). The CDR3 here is CASSSIGTALSYEQYF. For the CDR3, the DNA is TGTGCCAGCAGTTCTATCGGGACAGCCCTCTCCTACGAGCAGTACTTC.